Below are 18 T cell receptor beta chains sequenced from a single sample in a study of blood T cells in healthy people across ages. Together with a sample-barcoded 5' primer, a J-beta primer mix was included in a second PCR lasting 7 to 11 cycles. TCRdb re-called the 5' RACE reads through MiXCR, storing one row per CDR3 protein. This sample has 600,000 to 800,000 distinct CDR3 sequences, with 20% to 25% found just once. The specimen was blood. The source of these receptors is a man in his 70s in good health.

This clonotype was observed at least ten times. The chain combines TRBV20-1 with TRBJ2-7, with D unresolved. Germline values: CDR1 DFQATT, CDR2 SNEGSKA (reference sequence). The CDR3 has 13 amino acids. Trimming cost V 0 bases and J 0 bases, with 6 bases left between them. The CDR3 region is CSARESSSYEQYF. CDR3 sequence (DNA): TGCAGTGCTAGAGAGTCCAGCTCCTACGAGCAGTACTTC.

In this sample, this clonotype turned up many times. The DNA of the CDR3 is TGTGCCAGCACTCCACCCTTAAGAACAGGGACCATAAACTACAATGAGCAGTTCTTC. This sequence encodes CASTPPLRTGTINYNEQFF. The chain couples TRBV6-2 or TRBV6-3 to TRBJ2-1; TRBD1 is a possible D gene (6 bases). This CDR3 has 19 amino acids. V was clipped by 7 bases and J by 3 bases, with 28 bases between them. CDR1 and CDR2 (germline): MNHEY, SVGEGT.

This chain links TRBV12-3 or TRBV12-4 with TRBJ1-4; tentative D call: TRBD1 (5 bases). The CDR3 runs 16 residues. Deletions cut 1 base from V and 4 bases from J, with 13 bases between. The CDR3 loop reads CASSLEGRPRNEKLFF. In DNA form, the CDR3 reads TGTGCCAGCAGTTTAGAGGGACGCCCACGTAATGAAAAACTGTTTTTT.

J is TRBJ2-1 and V is TRBV11-2, with 8 bases fitting TRBD1. The V segment lost 1 base and the J segment 1 base; nucleotides outside the gene matches: 3. This CDR3 has 16 residues. Germline CDR1 reads SGHAT; CDR2 reads FQNNGV. The CDR3 sequence: CASSLAGGKSYNEQFF. The CDR3 DNA follows: TGTGCCAGCAGCTTAGCAGGGGGCAAATCCTACAATGAGCAGTTCTTC.

This clonotype was picked up a small number of times. The chain employs TRBV7-6 and TRBJ2-5; 10 bases fit TRBD1. The J call is uncertain, as TRBJ2-7 better fits the DNA end. The CDR3 is made up of 14 amino acids. Germline V CDR1 and CDR2: SGHVS, FNYEAQ. Here the CDR3 reads CASSLTGGWSEQYF. CDR3 DNA: TGTGCCAGCAGCCTGACAGGGGGCTGGAGCGAGCAGTACTTC.

This clonotype has only a few counts. The chain links TRBV6-5 to TRBJ2-5, with 10 bases identical to TRBD1. Unmatched junction bases numbered 4, after V lost 2 bases and J lost 4 bases. This CDR3 has 15 residues. Germline CDR1 reads MNHEY; CDR2 reads SVGAGI. CDR3 amino acids: CASSYGTGVGETQYF. Written as DNA, the CDR3 is TGTGCCAGCAGTTACGGGACAGGGGTAGGAGAGACCCAGTACTTC.

This clonotype has a count of ten or more. The chain links TRBV29-1 to TRBJ2-5; 7 nucleotides agree with TRBD1. CDR3 length: 13 residues. Germline CDR1 is SQVTM and CDR2 is ANQGSEA. J was trimmed by 2 bases and V by 4 bases; bases with no gene match: 4. CDR3 protein: CSVVRGLQETQYF. In DNA, the CDR3 is TGCAGCGTTGTAAGGGGGCTGCAAGAGACCCAGTACTTC.

The chain carries TRBV7-9 and TRBJ1-4; D ambiguous. This CDR3 region has 14 residues. V was shortened by 4 bases and J by 0 bases, with 6 bases between the two germline ends. The V gene's germline CDR1 is SEHNR and CDR2 FQNEAQ (reference sequence). CDR3 protein: CASSSVATNEKLFF. The DNA for the CDR3 is TGTGCCAGCAGCTCCGTTGCAACTAATGAAAAACTGTTTTTT.

The chain couples TRBV20-1 to TRBJ2-3; D tentatively reads TRBD1 or TRBD2 (5 bases each). Germline-derived CDR1 and CDR2 are DFQATT and SNEGSKA (reference sequence). The CDR3 length is 14 residues. V was clipped by 6 bases and J by 3 bases, with 16 bases between them. The CDR3 nucleotides read TGCAGTGCCAGTGGGACGGCGATTACAGATACGCAGTATTTT. Translating it yields CSASGTAITDTQYF.

The chain couples TRBV29-1 to TRBJ2-5; 12 bases agree with TRBD2. CDR3 size: 15 residues. The germline gives CDR1 SQVTM, CDR2 ANQGSEA. V shed 1 base and J 5 bases; nucleotides not matched to a gene: 5. CDR3 in amino acids: CSVEGGTSGYETQYF. CDR3 bases: TGCAGCGTTGAAGGCGGGACTAGCGGGTATGAGACCCAGTACTTC.

This clonotype was detected ten times or more. This chain uses TRBV29-1 with TRBJ2-1, with 8 positions matching TRBD1. The V gene end was trimmed by 6 bases and the J gene end by 1 base; junction bases not matched to a gene: 5. The CDR3 spans 14 residues. Germline V lookup: CDR1 SQVTM, CDR2 ANQGSEA. The CDR3 loop reads CSVDRGRSYNEQFF. The CDR3 coding sequence is TGCAGCGTCGACAGGGGTAGGTCCTACAATGAGCAGTTCTTC.

This clonotype was counted at least ten times. The chain employs TRBV28 and TRBJ2-2; unclear D gene. The germline V gene has CDR1 MDHEN and CDR2 SYDVKM. The CDR3 is made up of 19 amino acids. V was shortened by 0 bases and J by 2 bases, with 19 bases between the two germline ends. CDR3 sequence reads: CASSLWGSTSLSNTGELFF. The CDR3 bases are TGTGCCAGCAGTTTATGGGGTTCCACGTCGCTTTCAAACACCGGGGAGCTGTTTTTT.

V gene TRBV5-1 combines with J gene TRBJ2-7; tentatively, D is TRBD2 (7 bases). V was cut by 0 bases and J by 0 bases, with 16 bases left in between. The germline V gene encodes CDR1 SGHRS and CDR2 YFSETQ. CDR3 length equals 17 residues. The CDR3 reads CASSLEGAGASSYEQYF. The CDR3 bases are TGCGCCAGCAGCTTGGAAGGGGCGGGGGCAAGCTCCTACGAGCAGTACTTC. The variable domain in full, with the rest retrieved from reference TRBV5-1 and TRBJ2-7, is KAGVTQTPRYLIKTRGQQVTLSCSPISGHRSVSWYQQTPGQGLQFLFEYFSETQRNKGNFPGRFSGRQFSNSRSEMNVSTLELGDSALYLCASSLEGAGASSYEQYFGPGTRLTVT.

This rearrangement joins TRBV12-3 or TRBV12-4 to TRBJ1-4, with unresolved D. The length of the CDR3 is 15 residues. With 1 base removed from V and 0 bases from J, the gap between germline ends came to 6 bases. CDR3 region: CASSLGWATNEKLFF. The CDR3 DNA follows: TGTGCCAGCAGTTTAGGCTGGGCAACTAATGAAAAACTGTTTTTT.

The chain combines TRBV19 with TRBJ1-4; D is unresolved. The V end was cut by 1 base, the J end by 7 bases, with 10 bases between. The CDR3 is 14 amino acids. Germline V lookup: CDR1 LNHDA, CDR2 SQIVND (reference sequence). The CDR3 nucleotides are TGTGCCAGTAGTATAGTCTCCCCGACTGAAAAACTGTTTTTT. It codes for CASSIVSPTEKLFF.

This clonotype was found a few times. The V gene is TRBV7-9, the J gene TRBJ1-5; tentative D call: TRBD1 (5 bases). This CDR3 region has 16 residues. V was trimmed by 4 bases and J by 5 bases, leaving 18 bases between them. CDR1 is SEHNR, CDR2 FQNEAQ, per germline (reference sequence). CDR3 sequence (DNA): TGTGCCAGCAGCTCTTCGGGGGGAGCCCGGGATCAGCCCCAGCATTTT. This encodes CASSSSGGARDQPQHF.

This clonotype has only a few counts. The chain recombines TRBV27 with TRBJ2-7; a possible D gene is TRBD2 (6 bases). Germline loops: CDR1 MNHEY, CDR2 SMNVEV (reference sequence). The CDR3 loop spans 15 amino acids. V was trimmed by 5 bases and J by 7 bases, leaving 21 bases between them. The DNA for the CDR3 is TGTGCCAGCAGTACATACCAGAGAGAGGCGGGGGAGCAGTACTTC. Its translation is CASSTYQREAGEQYF.

This clonotype appeared a few times. The chain recombines TRBV2 with TRBJ1-2; 9 bases fit TRBD1. J was trimmed by 3 bases and V by 5 bases; bases with no gene match: 4. The CDR3 consists of 14 residues. CDR1 is SNHLY, CDR2 FYNNEI, per germline. CDR3 in DNA: TGTGCCAGCAGTCTACAGGGGGCGGACTATGGCTACACCTTC. This sequence encodes CASSLQGADYGYTF.